This is a list of T cell receptor beta chains from one sample in a study of blood T cell repertoires in COVID-19. Sequenced by immunoSEQ multiplex PCR; TCRdb stores in-frame clones only, minus some. Here the sample spans hundreds of thousands of clones, 88% being singletons. The sample was PBMCs or T cells enriched from blood (not recorded which). The receptor set was obtained from an older woman in a cohort exposed to, infected with or recovered from COVID-19 (not recorded which). Both conserved end residues are part of each CDR3. Fields, in order: clone size, D gene, J gene, V gene, CDR3 protein, CDR3 DNA. A D gene is named only where the DNA matches it firmly. Size is stated for part of the rows, as once, few or many counts, or as a class when the clone is expanded.

>NA|NA|TRBJ2-5|TRBV28
CASSLPQRGETQYF
TGTGCCAGCAGTTTACCCCAGCGTGGAGAGACCCAGTACTTC
>NA|TRBD2|TRBJ2-7|TRBV11-2
CASSSQGLAGGGYEQYF
TGTGCCAGCAGCTCCCAAGGACTAGCGGGAGGGGGTTACGAGCAGTACTTC
>NA|NA|TRBJ1-5|TRBV5-1
CASSLEMRGNGNQPQHF
TGCGCCAGCAGCTTGGAAATGAGAGGGAATGGCAATCAGCCCCAGCATTTT
>NA|TRBD1|TRBJ2-5|TRBV5-8
CASSLTGGYQETQYF
TGTGCCAGCAGCTTGACAGGGGGCTACCAAGAGACCCAGTACTTC
>NA|NA|TRBJ2-7|TRBV21-1
CASTSTSGSYEQYF
TGTGCCAGCACCTCGACTAGCGGGAGCTACGAGCAGTACTTC
>NA|TRBD1|TRBJ1-2|TRBV2
CASSGQGELDGYTF
TGTGCCAGCAGTGGACAGGGGGAGTTGGATGGCTACACCTTC
>NA|NA|TRBJ1-1|TRBV9
CASSPLGGAQAFF
TGTGCCAGCAGCCCCTTGGGGGGGGCTCAAGCTTTCTTT
>NA|TRBD2|TRBJ2-7|TRBV2
CASRGLAGAYEQYF
TGTGCCAGCAGGGGACTAGCGGGAGCCTACGAGCAGTACTTC
>NA|NA|TRBJ2-7|TRBV6-5
CASSYGGTSYEQYF
TGTGCCAGCAGTTACGGCGGTACCTCCTACGAGCAGTACTTC
>NA|NA|TRBJ2-3|TRBV24-1
CATSDPSGQQASTDTQYF
TGTGCCACCAGTGATCCCTCCGGACAACAAGCTAGCACAGATACGCAGTATTTT
>NA|NA|TRBJ2-1|TRBV21-1
CASSKGGGRAYNEQFF
TGTGCCAGCAGCAAGGGTGGCGGGAGGGCGTACAATGAGCAGTTCTTC
>NA|NA|TRBJ1-4|TRBV3-1/TRBV3-2
CASSQDPPGWGNEKLFF
TGTGCCAGCAGCCAAGATCCCCCGGGATGGGGTAATGAAAAACTGTTTTTT
>NA|NA|TRBJ2-3|TRBV11-3
CASSPQGTDTQYF
TGTGCCAGCAGCCCCCAGGGTACAGATACGCAGTATTTT
>NA|NA|TRBJ2-7|TRBV5-8
CASSLAPGVPYEQYF
TGTGCCAGCAGCTTGGCCCCAGGGGTTCCCTACGAGCAGTACTTC
>NA|NA|TRBJ2-1|TRBV7-3
CASSFSPGLAFRYNEQFF
TGTGCCAGCAGCTTCTCCCCGGGGCTAGCGTTTAGGTACAATGAGCAGTTCTTC
>NA|NA|TRBJ2-7|TRBV7-2
CASSLGSDWAQYF
TGTGCCAGCAGCTTAGGCTCGGACTGGGCGCAGTACTTC
>NA|TRBD1|TRBJ2-3|TRBV6-5
CASSSPTGGKDTQYF
TGTGCCAGCAGTTCGCCGACAGGGGGTAAAGATACGCAGTATTTT
>NA|NA|TRBJ2-3|TRBV19
CASSSRMRGTDTQYF
TGTGCCAGTAGCTCCCGGATGAGGGGCACAGATACGCAGTATTTT
>NA|TRBD1|TRBJ1-5|TRBV28
CASNLDRFQPQHF
TGTGCCAGCAACCTGGACAGGTTTCAGCCCCAGCATTTT
>few|TRBD2|TRBJ2-2|TRBV5-5
CASSFMAGGNGELFF
TGTGCCAGCAGCTTTATGGCGGGAGGGAACGGGGAGCTGTTTTTT
>NA|TRBD2|TRBJ2-3|TRBV28
CASSPISGGTDTQYF
TGTGCCAGCAGTCCCATCTCGGGAGGGACAGATACGCAGTATTTT
>NA|NA|TRBJ2-2|TRBV27
CASSTLAGAQTGELFF
TGTGCCAGCAGTACTCTAGCAGGAGCTCAAACCGGGGAGCTGTTTTTT
>NA|TRBD1|TRBJ2-1|TRBV27
CASSPSDRDEQFF
TGTGCCAGCAGTCCCTCGGACAGGGATGAGCAGTTCTTC
>once|TRBD2|TRBJ2-1|TRBV28
CASSSPGGGRIYNEQFF
TGTGCCAGCAGTTCTCCGGGTGGCGGGAGAATCTACAATGAGCAGTTCTTC
>NA|TRBD1|TRBJ1-5|TRBV28
CASSLWTGGQPQHF
TGTGCCAGCAGTTTATGGACAGGGGGTCAGCCCCAGCATTTT
>once|TRBD1|TRBJ2-4|TRBV10-2
CASGDRGRKNIQYF
TGCGCCAGCGGGGACAGGGGGCGAAAAAACATTCAGTACTTC
>NA|NA|TRBJ2-3|TRBV7-3
CASSFRGSPTDTQYF
TGTGCCAGCAGCTTCCGCGGGTCCCCCACAGATACGCAGTATTTT
>NA|NA|TRBJ1-5|TRBV4-2
CASSQARLNQPQHF
TGTGCCAGCAGCCAAGCGCGTTTGAATCAGCCCCAGCATTTT
>NA|TRBD1|TRBJ1-4|TRBV28
CASSLGGTGSEKLFF
TGTGCCAGCAGTTTAGGTGGGACAGGAAGTGAAAAACTGTTTTTT
>NA|NA|TRBJ1-2|TRBV4-2
CASSQDNRGYTF
TGTGCCAGCAGCCAAGATAATCGGGGCTACACCTTC
>NA|TRBD1|TRBJ1-1|TRBV30
CAWSRQGNTEAFF
TGTGCCTGGAGCCGACAGGGCAACACTGAAGCTTTCTTT
>NA|TRBD2|TRBJ2-3|TRBV23-1
CASSPTSGWATDTQYF
TGCGCCAGCAGCCCGACTAGCGGATGGGCGACAGATACGCAGTATTTT
>NA|NA|TRBJ1-3|TRBV3-1/TRBV3-2
CASSRIRGGGNTIYF
TGTGCCAGCAGCCGGATCCGGGGGGGTGGAAACACCATATATTTT